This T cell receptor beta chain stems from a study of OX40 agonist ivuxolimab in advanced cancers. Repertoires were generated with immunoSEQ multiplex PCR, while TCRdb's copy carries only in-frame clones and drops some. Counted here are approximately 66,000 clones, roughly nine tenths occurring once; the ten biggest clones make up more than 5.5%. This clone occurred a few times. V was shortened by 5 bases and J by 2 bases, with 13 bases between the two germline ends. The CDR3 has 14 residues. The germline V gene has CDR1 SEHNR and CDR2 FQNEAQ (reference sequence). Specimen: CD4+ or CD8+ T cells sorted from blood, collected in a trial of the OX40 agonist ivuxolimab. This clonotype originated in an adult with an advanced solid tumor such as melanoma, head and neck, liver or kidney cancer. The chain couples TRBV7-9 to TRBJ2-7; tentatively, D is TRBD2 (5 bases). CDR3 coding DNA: TGTGCCAGCAGCCCCATTGGGAGAGCCTACGAGCAGTACTTC. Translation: CASSPIGRAYEQYF.